This T cell receptor beta chain was sequenced for a study of early T cells in non-severe SARS-CoV-2 infection. Turning to the study itself: Sequencing of unsorted whole blood was done on bulk RNA, leaving chains unpaired.

Attached unique molecular identifiers marked individual cDNA molecules. TCRdb re-analysed the 5' RACE reads in MiXCR, keeping a single row per CDR3 protein. The sample carries about 29,000 distinct CDR3 sequences, roughly 5% recorded once. The CDR3 is made up of 13 amino acids. Germline CDR1 WSHSY, CDR2 SAAADI. Between the trimmed V and J ends, which lost 6 bases and 3 bases, there was a span of 12 bases. This clonotype was detected only a few times. Its antigen is not identified. Regarding the study as a whole: The matching step, a VDJdb search, favored anti-spike CD8 responses and missed private and CD4 specificities.

The sequence came from an adult who was a healthcare worker with PCR-confirmed SARS-CoV-2 infection or an uninfected control (not recorded which). V gene TRBV10-2 combines with J gene TRBJ2-7; D uncertain. What was sequenced was whole blood. Here the CDR3 DNA reads TGCGCCAGCAGAAGGCAGGAGCACTACGAGCAGTACTTC. Protein product: CASRRQEHYEQYF.